The 13 T cell receptor beta chains presented below share a single source sample, sequenced in a study of neurological immune-mediated disorders. MiXCR was run by TCRdb on the 5' RACE reads, yielding one entry per CDR3 protein. The sample has some 30,000 distinct CDR3 sequences; approximately 5.4% are singletons. The material sequenced was CD4+ T cells from blood. The receptors stem from a woman aged 45-60 years in good health.

This clonotype was counted ten times or more. J is TRBJ2-3 and V is TRBV7-2, with 9 nucleotides matching TRBD2. Trimming removed 1 base from V and 1 base from J; junction bases left unmatched: 3. The CDR3 covers 16 residues. CDR1 and CDR2 from the germline V gene are SGHTA and FQGNSA. CDR3 sequence reads: CASSLGGGRGTDTQYF. CDR3 nucleotide sequence: TGTGCCAGCAGCTTAGGGGGCGGGAGGGGCACAGATACGCAGTATTTT.

This clonotype has a count of ten or more. This sequence joins TRBV21-1 and TRBJ2-1; the table gives TRBD1 as D, unverified against the DNA. TRBV21-1 corresponds to a pseudogene. The CDR3 covers 14 residues. This CDR3 is CASSKAGDYNEQFF. CDR3 DNA sequence: TGTGCCAGCAGCAAAGCAGGGGACTACAATGAGCAGTTCTTC.

This clonotype showed up many times. The chain joins TRBV20-1 to TRBJ1-5, with TRBD1 matching over 7 bases. The CDR3 length is 13 residues. Per the germline V gene, CDR1 is DFQATT and CDR2 is SNEGSKA (reference sequence). Trimming at V came to 0 bases and at J to 5 bases, leaving 1 base not matched to a gene. This chain's CDR3 is CSAREQGDQPQHF. CDR3 in DNA: TGCAGTGCTAGAGAGCAGGGGGATCAGCCCCAGCATTTT.

In its sample, this clonotype was seen many times. The chain uses TRBV29-1 and TRBJ1-4; tentatively, D is TRBD1 (5 bases). In germline, CDR1 is SQVTM, CDR2 ANQGSEA. The length of the CDR3 is 16 residues. V was shortened by 3 bases and J by 0 bases, with 14 bases between the two germline ends. In DNA, the CDR3 is TGCAGCGTTGACGATCAGGAGGGACCAACTAATGAAAAACTGTTTTTT. Residues: CSVDDQEGPTNEKLFF.

This clonotype was found many times. The chain has TRBV7-2 and TRBJ1-4, with D perhaps matching TRBD1 (5 bases). Germline V lookup: CDR1 SGHTA, CDR2 FQGNSA. Between the trimmed V and J ends, which lost 5 bases and 6 bases, there was a span of 13 bases. CDR3 length equals 14 residues. The CDR3 protein is CASSPAREDEKLFF. DNA for the CDR3: TGTGCCAGCAGCCCCGCCAGGGAAGATGAAAAACTGTTTTTT.

This clonotype was counted ten times or more. This chain links TRBV5-1 with TRBJ1-4; unclear D gene. This CDR3 has 13 amino acids. V was shortened by 3 bases and J by 7 bases, with 10 bases between the two germline ends. CDR1 SGHRS and CDR2 YFSETQ come from the germline V gene. This chain's CDR3 is CASSSENSEKLFF. Here the CDR3 DNA reads TGCGCCAGCAGCTCAGAAAACAGTGAAAAACTGTTTTTT. Filled out from reference TRBV5-1 and TRBJ1-4, the complete variable domain reads KAGVTQTPRYLIKTRGQQVTLSCSPISGHRSVSWYQQTPGQGLQFLFEYFSETQRNKGNFPGRFSGRQFSNSRSEMNVSTLELGDSALYLCASSSENSEKLFFGSGTQLSVL.

In this sample, this clonotype turned up many times. CDR3: CASSPDSYGYTF. The CDR3 nucleotides are TGTGCCAGCAGCCCTGACAGCTATGGCTACACCTTC. The rearrangement uses TRBV9 and TRBJ1-2; D possibly corresponds to TRBD1 (5 bases). V was pared by 4 bases and J by 4 bases, with 8 bases between. The CDR3 length is 12 residues. Looked up from germline, CDR1 is SGDLS and CDR2 is YYNGEE.

This clonotype was found many times. J is TRBJ2-7 and V is TRBV28, with 9 bases matching TRBD1. The germline V gene encodes CDR1 MDHEN and CDR2 SYDVKM. Trimming at V came to 5 bases and at J to 5 bases, leaving 7 bases not matched to a gene. The CDR3 length is 14 residues. Written as DNA, the CDR3 is TGTGCCAGCAGTCCGGGACAGGGTGCCCACGAGCAGTACTTC. Protein sequence: CASSPGQGAHEQYF.

This clonotype has a count of ten or more. The CDR3: CASSHRTVTDTQYF. CDR3 DNA sequence: TGTGCCAGCAGCCATAGGACAGTCACAGATACGCAGTATTTT. This chain links TRBV14 with TRBJ2-3; perhaps TRBD1 as D (6 bases). The CDR3 totals 14 residues. CDR1 and CDR2 (germline): SGHDN, FVKESK. V was clipped by 3 bases and J by 2 bases, with 9 bases between them.

This clonotype was recorded many times. The chain couples TRBV7-2 to TRBJ2-3; D is unclear. There are 18 residues in the CDR3. Germline values: CDR1 SGHTA, CDR2 FQGNSA. V gave up 1 base and J gave up 0 bases, with 17 bases separating them. The CDR3 sequence: CASSLVGVGSASTDTQYF. Here the CDR3 DNA reads TGTGCCAGCAGCTTAGTTGGGGTCGGTTCCGCTAGCACAGATACGCAGTATTTT.

This clonotype came up many times. V usage is TRBV7-6 and J usage is TRBJ2-1; 10 nucleotides agree with TRBD2. Trimming at V came to 5 bases and at J to 6 bases, leaving 10 bases not matched to a gene. The CDR3 is 16 residues long. Germline V gene data show CDR1 as SGHVS and CDR2 as FNYEAQ. This CDR3 reads CASSPHVASGSNEQFF. Written as DNA, the CDR3 is TGTGCCAGCAGCCCCCACGTGGCTAGCGGGAGCAATGAGCAGTTCTTC. The whole variable domain, remainder taken from reference TRBV7-6 and TRBJ2-1, is GAGVSQSPRYKVTKRGQDVALRCDPISGHVSLYWYRQALGQGPEFLTYFNYEAQQDKSGLPNDRFSAERPEGSISTLTIQRTEQRDSAMYRCASSPHVASGSNEQFFGPGTRLTVL.

This clonotype was seen many times. This chain links TRBV15 with TRBJ1-1, with TRBD1 matching 7 bases. Unmatched junction bases numbered 4, after V lost 2 bases and J lost 4 bases. This CDR3 comprises 14 residues. CDR1 is LNHNV, CDR2 YYDKDF, per germline (reference sequence). The CDR3, as DNA: TGTGCCACCAGCAGAACGACAGGGTCCACTGAAGCTTTCTTT. It translates to CATSRTTGSTEAFF.

This clonotype occurred many times. The chain employs TRBV2 and TRBJ2-5; 11 positions match TRBD2. The CDR3 totals 15 residues. From germline, CDR1 is SNHLY and CDR2 FYNNEI. The ends lost 7 bases at V and 2 bases at J; junction bases unmatched: 6. CDR3 loop: CASMVGTSGQETQYF. CDR3 nucleotide sequence: TGTGCCAGCATGGTAGGGACTAGCGGACAAGAGACCCAGTACTTC.